This T cell receptor (beta chain) was sequenced during a study of blood T cell repertoires in COVID-19. Authors' processing steps: Nucleated cell number was recorded as an estimate derived from reference gene primer amplification. The repertoire was sequenced with immunoSEQ multiplex PCR; TCRdb's copy has only in-frame clones and lacks some. Clone size and V and J calls were adopted from that table, with D and trimming inferred from the DNA. The sample gives 200,000 to 250,000 clones, around four fifths of which show up once; 15% to 20% is in the top ten. Trimming left V 1 base short and J 8 bases short, with 8 bases between. Germline V gene sequence: CDR1 LGHDT, CDR2 YNNKEL (reference sequence). The CDR3 contains 12 residues.

The sequencing sample was made of peripheral blood. This chain uses TRBV3-1 (or the pseudogene TRBV3-2) with TRBJ1-1; D remains ambiguous. The clonotype originates from an elderly woman with active or convalescent COVID-19. This CDR3 is CASSQVTGEAFF. The CDR3 DNA reads TGTGCCAGCAGCCAAGTGACGGGAGAAGCTTTCTTT.